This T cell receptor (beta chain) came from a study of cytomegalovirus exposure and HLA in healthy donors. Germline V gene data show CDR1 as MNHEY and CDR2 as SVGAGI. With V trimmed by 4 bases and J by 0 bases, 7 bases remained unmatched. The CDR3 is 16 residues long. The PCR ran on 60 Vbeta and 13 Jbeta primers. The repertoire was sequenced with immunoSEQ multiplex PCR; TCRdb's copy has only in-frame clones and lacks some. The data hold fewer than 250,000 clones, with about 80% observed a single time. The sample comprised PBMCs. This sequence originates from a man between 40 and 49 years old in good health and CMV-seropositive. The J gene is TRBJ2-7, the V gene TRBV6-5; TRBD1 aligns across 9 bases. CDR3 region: CASSSVPGQGSYEQYV. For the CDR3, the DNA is TGTGCCAGCAGTTCCGTCCCGGGACAGGGCTCCTACGAGCAGTACGTC.